The present T cell receptor (beta chain) was sequenced within a study of blood T cell repertoires in COVID-19. Turning to the study itself: Acute and convalescent COVID-19 samples came from the United States, Italy and Spain. PBMCs, B-cell-depleted T cells, or T cells were the source of the cDNA or gDNA that made up the material.

In the study's own analysis: Amplified reference gene primers provided the basis for estimating nucleated cell counts. Libraries were prepared by immunoSEQ multiplex PCR; TCRdb keeps only in-frame clonotypes and omits some of them. Clone size and the V and J calls come from that table; the DNA yielded D and trimming. This sample has under 300,000 clones, with 86% found just once. The CDR3 covers 16 residues. Trimming left V 1 base short and J 0 bases short, with 12 bases between. The germline V gene has CDR1 MGHRA and CDR2 YSYEKL. Sequenced sample: peripheral blood. The clonotype was recovered from an elderly man with acute or convalescent COVID-19. This chain uses TRBV4-1 with TRBJ1-1; D perhaps matches TRBD1 (5 bases). DNA of the CDR3: TGCGCCAGCAGCCAAGTCTCAGGGAGGCTGAACACTGAAGCTTTCTTT. Protein: CASSQVSGRLNTEAFF.